This T cell receptor (beta chain) is drawn from a study of Tregs in tolerant kidney transplant recipients. Study-wide points: Expanding Tregs on activated donor B cells appeared to best identify donor-specific TCRbeta clones.

CDR1 SGHVS and CDR2 FNYEAQ come from the germline V gene. This CDR3 has 14 residues. Trimming took 2 bases from V and 2 from J; bases not matched to a gene: 3. On this clone itself: The antigen is unknown.

Data came from immunoSEQ multiplex PCR; TCRdb stores just in-frame clones and leaves some out. The sample contains around 70,000 clones, roughly 92% of which appear only once. Unstimulated regulatory T cells (CD4+CD25+CD127-), CD4+CD25- non-regulatory cells, CD4 and CD8 cells were FACS-sorted from thawed PBMCs. The chain carries TRBV7-6 and TRBJ2-7; 7 positions agree with TRBD1. This sequence originates from a human donor who received a combined kidney and bone marrow transplant. This specimen consisted of CD8+ T cells from blood, obtained before the transplant. The DNA for the CDR3 is TGTGCCAGCAGCTTATTTCAGGGGGCCTACGAGCAGTACTTC. This codes for CASSLFQGAYEQYF. The full variable domain, in which reference TRBV7-6 and TRBJ2-7 provide the parts outside the CDR3, is GAGVSQSPRYKVTKRGQDVALRCDPISGHVSLYWYRQALGQGPEFLTYFNYEAQQDKSGLPNDRFSAERPEGSISTLTIQRTEQRDSAMYRCASSLFQGAYEQYFGPGTRLTVT.